The 2 T cell receptor beta chains in this list originate from one sample, sequenced in a study of patients and donors after allogeneic stem cell transplantation (TCRdb year 2020). Libraries were prepared through RT-PCR. Reads for this sample came from a NextSeq 550. TCRdb redid the processing of the public reads, applying fastp at Q25 and MiXCR, and retained in-frame beta chains. Identical CDR3 protein sequences are pooled into one entry, listed with their most common genes and DNA. This sample holds approximately 140,000 distinct CDR3 sequences; 30% to 45% were observed only once. Clones ranked in the top ten supply approximately 50% of the sample. Sequenced material: blood, either unsorted or a sorted T cell fraction (not recorded which). All receptors come from a human donor who was either an allogeneic HSCT recipient or a stem cell or donor lymphocyte infusion donor (not recorded which). It is not recorded whose cells these are; they may come from a transplant donor.

V gene TRBV10-2 combines with J gene TRBJ2-1, with TRBD2 identical over 9 bases. Trimming took 7 bases from V and 2 from J; bases not matched to a gene: 6. This CDR3 has 15 amino acids. Germline V gene data show CDR1 as WSHSY and CDR2 as SAAADI. CDR3 sequence reads: CASTVSGGPYNEQFF. CDR3 sequence (DNA): TGCGCCAGCACTGTTAGCGGGGGTCCCTACAATGAGCAGTTCTTC.

This clonotype has just a few counts. This rearrangement joins TRBV7-9 to TRBJ2-5; D unclear. Trimming took off 1 base at V and 1 base at J, with 19 bases between the two ends. The CDR3 length is 18 residues. Germline assignment: CDR1 SEHNR and CDR2 FQNEAQ (reference sequence). In DNA form, the CDR3 reads TGTGCCAGCAGCTTAGACCTACTCGCTTCTAGAACCCAAGAGACCCAGTACTTC. Its translation is CASSLDLLASRTQETQYF.